This paragraph reports one TCR beta chain. This entry belongs to a study of CD8+CD57+ T cells in acquired aplastic anemia. The wider study: An average of about 3.4 ug of DNA was obtained from sorted CD4+ and CD8+ cells.

Germline V gene sequence: CDR1 SGDLS, CDR2 YYNGEE. The CDR3 consists of 13 residues. V lost 4 bases and J 5 bases, leaving 13 bases between the germline ends. Genomic DNA, serving as template, underwent TCR beta VDJ and CDR3 profiling. TCRdb re-analysed the reads in MiXCR, keeping a single row per CDR3 protein. The sample holds about 190,000 distinct CDR3 sequences, about 64% seen once. The gene calls are TRBV9 and TRBJ2-7, with D perhaps TRBD2 (7 bases). The material sequenced was sorted CD4+, CD8+, or CD8+CD57+ T cells (not recorded which) from PBMCs. This clonotype originated in a human donor with severe aplastic anemia or a healthy control (not recorded which). CDR3 DNA: TGTGCCAGCAGCCAGGGGAGGGGGGACGAGCAGTACTTC. Protein: CASSQGRGDEQYF.